These 29 T cell receptor beta chains share one sample of origin, sequenced in a study of CXCR3-negative and CXCR3-positive naive CD8 T cells. Study findings and constraints: TRB CDR3 hydrophobicity was greater in CXCR3-positive naive cells than in CXCR3-negative naive cells.

TRB cDNA libraries were made by UMI-labeled 5' RACE. TCRdb re-called the 5' RACE reads; every CDR3 protein appears as one record, without DNA. Recorded for this sample: 55,000 to 70,000 distinct CDR3 sequences. Their antigen targets remain unknown. The specimen sequenced was naive CXCR3+ CD8+ T cells from blood. Subset of the sample: CD45RO-CCR7+CD27+CD95- naive CD8+ T cells expressing CXCR3 (TNR3+). The origin of the receptors is a human donor in good health. Some clones in this sample may be carry-over from other donors' samples.

This chain joins TRBV16 and TRBJ1-5. The CDR3 runs to 13 residues. Germline CDR1 and CDR2: KGHSY and FQNENV. The CDR3 loop is CASSQKGNQPQHF. Full variable domain (outside the CDR3, taken from reference TRBV16 and TRBJ1-5): GEEVAQTPKHLVRGEGQKAKLYCAPIKGHSYVFWYQQVLKNEFKFLISFQNENVFDETGMPKERFSAKCLPNSPCSLEIQATKLEDSAVYFCASSQKGNQPQHFGDGTRLSIL.

The chain joins TRBV6-5 to TRBJ2-3. The CDR3 consists of 14 residues. From germline, CDR1 is MNHEY and CDR2 SVGAGI. The CDR3 region is CASSPIGNTDTQYF.

The rearrangement uses TRBV2 and TRBJ2-1. From germline, CDR1 is SNHLY and CDR2 FYNNEI. This CDR3 spans 14 amino acids. CDR3 sequence reads: CASKKNGPEVGQFF.

The chain is built from TRBV20-1 and TRBJ2-7; TCRdb indicates TRBD1, and absent DNA this call remains unverified. The CDR3 contains 14 residues. The germline V gene has CDR1 DFQATT and CDR2 SNEGSKA (reference sequence). The CDR3 protein is CSARDLTGGYEQYF.

The rearrangement links TRBV12-3 or TRBV12-4 to TRBJ2-7; the D gene TCRdb calls, TRBD1, cannot be checked with no DNA. The CDR3 sequence is 15 residues long. The CDR3 reads CASSLWGSLSYEQYF.

This chain connects TRBV7-6 to TRBJ2-5; TCRdb reports TRBD1, a call that lacks DNA to check it against. Per the germline V gene, CDR1 is SGHVS and CDR2 is FNYEAQ. The CDR3 contains 15 residues. The CDR3 sequence is CASSPYGTTQETQYF. Full variable domain (rest looked up from reference TRBV7-6 and TRBJ2-5): GAGVSQSPRYKVTKRGQDVALRCDPISGHVSLYWYRQALGQGPEFLTYFNYEAQQDKSGLPNDRFSAERPEGSISTLTIQRTEQRDSAMYRCASSPYGTTQETQYFGPGTRLLVL.

V and J are TRBV29-1 and TRBJ1-5. The germline gives CDR1 SQVTM, CDR2 ANQGSEA. The CDR3 loop spans 13 amino acids. The CDR3: CSVEGPADQPQHF.

J is TRBJ2-7 and V is TRBV11-3. In germline, CDR1 is SGHNT, CDR2 YENEEA. CDR3 length: 12 amino acids. The CDR3 region is CASSLAPDEQYF.

This CDR3 reads CASISREFSYNEQFF. The chain is built from TRBV28 and TRBJ2-1; the TCRdb D gene call, TRBD1, has no DNA to confirm it. The length of the CDR3 is 15 residues. CDR1 is MDHEN, CDR2 SYDVKM, per germline.

This chain connects TRBV24-1 to TRBJ1-2; with no DNA, the TCRdb D assignment of TRBD1 cannot be verified. Germline CDR1 KGHDR, CDR2 SFDVKD. This CDR3 is 13 amino acids long. The CDR3 here is CATSASDRSGYTF.

The chain joins TRBV27 to TRBJ2-1; with no DNA, the TCRdb D assignment of TRBD2 cannot be verified. The CDR3 contains 15 residues. Germline V gene sequence: CDR1 MNHEY, CDR2 SMNVEV (reference sequence). The CDR3 protein is CASSLESVRGDEQFF.

The chain combines TRBV7-8 with TRBJ2-7; TCRdb's D gene call, TRBD2, goes unchecked for lack of DNA. The CDR3 is made up of 15 amino acids. Germline CDR1 is SGHVS and CDR2 is FQNEAQ. The CDR3 sequence: CASSRGGVLSYEQYF.

The chain uses TRBV6-2 or TRBV6-3 and TRBJ1-2. The CDR3 runs to 16 residues. Germline V lookup: CDR1 MNHEY, CDR2 SVGEGT. The CDR3 reads CASSYIITEFFYGYTF.

The chain combines TRBV29-1 with TRBJ1-6; with no DNA, the TCRdb D assignment of TRBD1 cannot be verified. The CDR3 contains 15 residues. Germline V CDR1 and CDR2: SQVTM, ANQGSEA. The CDR3 region is CSVSEGPGGDSPLHF.

V is TRBV5-5 and J is TRBJ2-1; TCRdb names TRBD1, which stays unverified in the absence of DNA. The germline V gene encodes CDR1 SGHKS and CDR2 YYEKEE (reference sequence). CDR3 length equals 13 residues. The CDR3 loop is CASSLVQGDEQFF.

The chain joins TRBV4-1 to TRBJ1-6; without DNA, the TCRdb call of TRBD1 cannot be checked. In germline, CDR1 is MGHRA, CDR2 YSYEKL. There are 15 residues in the CDR3. The CDR3 loop reads CASSSNGQGGSPLHF.

The gene calls are TRBV29-1 and TRBJ2-3; TCRdb indicates TRBD1, and absent DNA this call remains unverified. The V gene's germline CDR1 is SQVTM and CDR2 ANQGSEA. There are 13 residues in the CDR3. CDR3 protein: CSVESRGPDTQYF.

The chain uses TRBV12-3 or TRBV12-4 and TRBJ1-5; TCRdb lists TRBD1, though no DNA is available to test this call. This CDR3 is built from 14 residues. The CDR3 reads CASSRTHSNQPQHF.

This chain connects TRBV19 to TRBJ2-7; lacking DNA, the TRBD1 call made by TCRdb goes unchecked. The CDR3 has 14 residues. Germline CDR1 is LNHDA and CDR2 is SQIVND (reference sequence). CDR3 loop: CASSILTGSYEQYF.

This rearrangement joins TRBV29-1 to TRBJ2-3; as DNA is missing, the TRBD2 call by TCRdb cannot be tested. Germline CDR1 and CDR2: SQVTM and ANQGSEA. The CDR3 extends over 15 amino acids. The CDR3 region is CSGLTSGGSTDTQYF.

The V and J genes are TRBV29-1 and TRBJ1-1. There are 13 residues in the CDR3. Looked up from germline, CDR1 is SQVTM and CDR2 is ANQGSEA. CDR3 in amino acids: CSVEGHQNTEAFF.

The V and J genes are TRBV6-2 or TRBV6-3 and TRBJ1-1; the D call of TRBD1 rests on TCRdb alone, since no DNA is present to check it. This CDR3 is built from 13 residues. Germline loops: CDR1 MNHEY, CDR2 SVGEGT. The CDR3: CASRDATGAEAFF.

The chain carries TRBV4-3 and TRBJ2-4. The CDR3 loop spans 15 amino acids. Germline assignment: CDR1 LGHNA and CDR2 YSLEER. Here the CDR3 reads CASSQDRTAQNIQYF.

This chain uses TRBV27 with TRBJ1-1; TCRdb outputs TRBD1, but without DNA this stays unchecked. The CDR3 totals 14 residues. Germline values: CDR1 MNHEY, CDR2 SMNVEV (reference sequence). The CDR3 sequence: CASSGTGGRTEAFF.

The chain joins TRBV7-3 to TRBJ1-1; TCRdb lists TRBD1, though no DNA is available to test this call. The CDR3 is made up of 17 amino acids. Germline lookup yields CDR1 SGHTA and CDR2 FQGTGA. The CDR3 protein is CASSFEQGLGWDTEAFF.

The J gene is TRBJ2-7, the V gene TRBV3-1; the TRBD1 assignment by TCRdb is unverifiable without DNA. The CDR3 loop spans 14 amino acids. The germline V gene has CDR1 LGHDT and CDR2 YNNKEL (reference sequence). CDR3 sequence: CASNDRDSSYEQYF.

The chain employs TRBV7-9 and TRBJ1-5. Germline lookup yields CDR1 SEHNR and CDR2 FQNEAQ (reference sequence). This CDR3 is built from 13 residues. CDR3 loop: CASSATGNQPQHF.

This rearrangement joins TRBV7-6 to TRBJ1-1; TCRdb lists TRBD1, though no DNA is available to test this call. The CDR3 spans 15 residues. Germline CDR1 and CDR2: SGHVS and FNYEAQ. The CDR3 reads CASRNMIGGDTEAFF. The variable domain in full, completed from reference TRBV7-6 and TRBJ1-1, reads GAGVSQSPRYKVTKRGQDVALRCDPISGHVSLYWYRQALGQGPEFLTYFNYEAQQDKSGLPNDRFSAERPEGSISTLTIQRTEQRDSAMYRCASRNMIGGDTEAFFGQGTRLTVV.

The CDR3 reads CASSEYMAAGGAFF. The rearrangement uses TRBV25-1 and TRBJ1-1. Germline V gene data show CDR1 as MGHDK and CDR2 as SYGVNS. This CDR3 spans 14 amino acids.